This TCR beta chain is from a study of blood T cell repertoires in COVID-19. On the study more broadly: The origin of the acute and convalescent COVID-19 samples was the United States, Italy and Spain. Sources were T cells, B-cell-depleted T cells, or PBMCs; the material itself was cDNA or gDNA.

This clone has just a few counts. Original processing notes: From reference gene primer amplification, estimates of nucleated cell counts were derived. The method was immunoSEQ multiplex PCR; TCRdb's version includes in-frame clones alone and lacks a portion of them. The V and J calls and clone size were taken over from that table, and D and trimming were inferred from the DNA. The sample lists around 100,000 clones, about 84% occurring once. The J segment lost 6 bases and the V segment lost 7 bases, leaving 25 bases of the junction unmatched. Germline-derived CDR1 and CDR2 are SGHRS and YFSETQ. The CDR3 contains 19 residues.

The TCR was taken from a human donor in a cohort sampled during active COVID-19. The sample consisted of peripheral blood. This sequence joins TRBV5-1 and TRBJ2-1, with 7 bases lining up with TRBD2. The CDR3 DNA reads as TGCGCCAGCCACCGCCAACTTGCCTCCGAGCGGGGTTCCCTCAATGAGCAGTTCTTC. Its protein is CASHRQLASERGSLNEQFF.